This TCR beta chain is drawn from a study of blood T cell repertoires in COVID-19. Study-level information: The study drew acute and convalescent COVID-19 samples from the United States, Italy and Spain. PBMCs, B-cell-depleted T cells, or T cells were the source of the cDNA or gDNA that made up the material.

Trimming took off 2 bases at V and 0 bases at J, with 11 bases between the two ends. Germline lookup yields CDR1 SEHNR and CDR2 FQNEAQ (reference sequence). The CDR3 has 16 amino acids. In the original workflow: The authors estimated nucleated cell counts from reference gene primer amplification. Some clones are missing from TCRdb's copy, which holds only in-frame ones; the method was immunoSEQ multiplex PCR. Clone size and the V and J calls come from that table; the DNA yielded D and trimming. The data contain 60,000 to 90,000 clones, 84% of them seen just once; the ten biggest clones take up about a fifth.

The TCR was taken from a woman between 45 and 65 years old with acute or convalescent COVID-19. This chain uses TRBV7-9 with TRBJ2-1, with a possible D match to TRBD2 (6 bases). Sequencing was done on a sample of peripheral blood. CDR3 protein: CASSLLGLSSYNEQFF. Here the CDR3 DNA reads TGTGCCAGCAGCTTACTAGGACTAAGCTCCTACAATGAGCAGTTCTTC. Full variable domain (missing parts from reference TRBV7-9 and TRBJ2-1): DTGVSQNPRHKITKRGQNVTFRCDPISEHNRLYWYRQTLGQGPEFLTYFQNEAQLEKSRLLSDRFSAERPKGSFSTLEIQRTEQGDSAMYLCASSLLGLSSYNEQFFGPGTRLTVL.